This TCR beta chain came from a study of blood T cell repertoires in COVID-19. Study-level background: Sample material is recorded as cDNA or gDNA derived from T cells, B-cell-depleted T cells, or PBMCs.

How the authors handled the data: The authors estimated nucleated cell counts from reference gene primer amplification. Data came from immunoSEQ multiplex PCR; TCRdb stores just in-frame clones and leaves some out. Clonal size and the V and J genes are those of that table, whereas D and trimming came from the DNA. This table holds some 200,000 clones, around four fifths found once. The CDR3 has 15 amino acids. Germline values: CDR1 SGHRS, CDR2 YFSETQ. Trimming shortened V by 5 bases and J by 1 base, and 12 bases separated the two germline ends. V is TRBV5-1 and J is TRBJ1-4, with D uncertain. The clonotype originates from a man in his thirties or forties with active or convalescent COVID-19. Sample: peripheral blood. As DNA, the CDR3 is TGCGCCAGCAGAGGCAGCGCCATAACTAATGAAAAACTGTTTTTT. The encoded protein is CASRGSAITNEKLFF.